This paragraph reports one T cell receptor (beta chain). The sample comes from a study of blood T cell repertoires in COVID-19. Study at large: Researchers got acute and convalescent COVID-19 samples from the United States, Italy and Spain.

The CDR3 has 14 residues. Trimming cost V 0 bases and J 8 bases, with 12 bases left between them. From germline, CDR1 is SGHRS and CDR2 YFSETQ. Authors' data handling: Reference gene primer amplification yielded estimated nucleated cell counts. Produced via immunoSEQ multiplex PCR; TCRdb's table is partial and in-frame only. V and J calls and clone size come straight from that table; D and trimming were deduced from the DNA. The table lists 200,000 to 250,000 clones, 88% of them singletons. This sequence originates from a woman aged 55 to 70 with acute or convalescent COVID-19. Source material: peripheral blood. V gene TRBV5-1 combines with J gene TRBJ2-1; D perhaps matches TRBD2 (5 bases). The CDR3 nucleotides read TGCGCCAGCAGCTTGGCCTACGGGGTGGATGAGCAGTTCTTC. It specifies CASSLAYGVDEQFF.